The TCR beta chain under discussion was sequenced for a study of T-cell memory formation after mild COVID-19. TCRdb reanalysed the 5' RACE reads using MiXCR and keeps one entry per CDR3 protein. This table holds under 300,000 distinct CDR3 sequences, 18% found once. V lost 4 bases and J lost 1; bases outside the gene matches: 5. This CDR3 comprises 15 residues. Germline loops: CDR1 SGHDT, CDR2 YYEEEE. This TCR came from a man aged 18 to 30 who had mild COVID-19 (a few samples of this study predate the infection). Cell type and time point are not known. Sequencing was done on a sample of PBMCs or a T cell subset sorted from them (not recorded which). The chain employs TRBV5-6 and TRBJ1-1, with 9 bases aligning to TRBD1. The CDR3 DNA sequence: TGTGCCAGCAGCAAAACAGGGGGCGGGAACACTGAAGCTTTCTTT. Its translation: CASSKTGGGNTEAFF.